Listed below are T cell receptor beta chains from one sample, sequenced in a study. TCRdb re-called the RT-PCR reads through MiXCR, storing one row per CDR3 protein. The data contain 550,000 to 750,000 distinct CDR3 sequences, 14% of them singletons. The source material was memory CD4+ T cells from blood. The receptor set was obtained from a female donor in good health, serving as a healthy control. Both conserved end residues are part of each CDR3. The order of the fields is D gene, clone size, V gene, J gene, CDR3 protein, CDR3 DNA. D genes are given only for firm matches. Expanded clones are given a class, and other clones once, few, many or no size at all.

d_gene: -; abundance: -; v_gene: TRBV12-3/TRBV12-4; j_gene: TRBJ1-2; CDR3aa: CASTVRGVNYGYTF; CDR3nt: TGTGCCAGCACCGTACGGGGAGTCAACTATGGCTACACCTTC
d_gene: -; abundance: -; v_gene: TRBV5-1; j_gene: TRBJ2-1; CDR3aa: CASSTTSINEQFF; CDR3nt: TGCGCCAGCAGCACGACTAGTATCAATGAGCAGTTCTTC
d_gene: -; abundance: few; v_gene: TRBV10-3; j_gene: TRBJ2-5; CDR3aa: CAISERHVGEDGETQYF; CDR3nt: TGTGCCATCAGTGAGCGGCACGTCGGTGAGGATGGAGAGACCCAGTACTTC
d_gene: -; abundance: -; v_gene: TRBV5-1; j_gene: TRBJ1-1; CDR3aa: CASSEQGPRGFAFF; CDR3nt: TGCGCCAGCAGCGAACAGGGCCCGAGGGGGTTCGCTTTCTTT
d_gene: TRBD2; abundance: many; v_gene: TRBV12-3/TRBV12-4; j_gene: TRBJ2-5; CDR3aa: CASSFSSGPQETQYF; CDR3nt: TGTGCCAGCAGTTTTTCTAGCGGGCCACAAGAGACCCAGTACTTC
d_gene: TRBD2; abundance: -; v_gene: TRBV7-2; j_gene: TRBJ2-3; CDR3aa: CASSQGPSGGAGEQYF; CDR3nt: TGTGCCAGCAGCCAGGGACCTAGCGGGGGGGCCGGGGAGCAGTATTTT
d_gene: -; abundance: many; v_gene: TRBV10-3; j_gene: TRBJ1-5; CDR3aa: CAISESTSGARQPQHF; CDR3nt: TGTGCCATCAGTGAGTCGACGTCAGGGGCCCGTCAGCCCCAGCATTTT
d_gene: -; abundance: many; v_gene: TRBV6-5; j_gene: TRBJ2-7; CDR3aa: CASKAVRETYEQYF; CDR3nt: TGTGCCAGCAAAGCGGTCAGGGAAACCTACGAGCAGTACTTC
d_gene: -; abundance: many; v_gene: TRBV4-3; j_gene: TRBJ2-1; CDR3aa: CASSQDQWSSYNEQFF; CDR3nt: TGCGCCAGCAGCCAAGATCAATGGAGCTCCTACAATGAGCAGTTCTTC
d_gene: -; abundance: few; v_gene: TRBV4-3; j_gene: TRBJ2-2; CDR3aa: CASSQGNNLLTGELFF; CDR3nt: TGCGCCAGCAGCCAAGGGAATAACCTCCTTACCGGGGAGCTGTTTTTT
d_gene: TRBD1; abundance: -; v_gene: TRBV24-1; j_gene: TRBJ2-4; CDR3aa: CATSGRGQGGDIQYF; CDR3nt: TGTGCCACCAGTGGACGTGGACAGGGGGGAGACATTCAGTACTTC
d_gene: -; abundance: few; v_gene: TRBV6-2/TRBV6-3; j_gene: TRBJ2-1; CDR3aa: CASNTDRLASSNEQFF; CDR3nt: TGTGCCAGCAATACCGACCGTCTAGCATCCTCCAATGAGCAGTTCTTC
d_gene: -; abundance: -; v_gene: TRBV7-8; j_gene: TRBJ1-2; CDR3aa: CASSFAEGLNGYTF; CDR3nt: TGTGCCAGCAGCTTTGCCGAAGGGCTCAATGGCTACACCTTC
d_gene: -; abundance: few; v_gene: TRBV20-1; j_gene: TRBJ1-1; CDR3aa: CSARGAGRGGGGEAFF; CDR3nt: TGCAGTGCTAGAGGCGCGGGCAGGGGAGGAGGTGGTGAAGCTTTCTTT
d_gene: -; abundance: many; v_gene: TRBV12-3/TRBV12-4; j_gene: TRBJ1-5; CDR3aa: CASSFGGGSNQPQHF; CDR3nt: TGTGCCAGCAGTTTCGGGGGAGGCAGCAATCAGCCCCAGCATTTT
d_gene: TRBD1; abundance: many; v_gene: TRBV5-1; j_gene: TRBJ1-2; CDR3aa: CASSQLTGDYGYTF; CDR3nt: TGCGCCAGCAGCCAGTTGACAGGGGACTATGGCTACACCTTC
d_gene: -; abundance: -; v_gene: TRBV19; j_gene: TRBJ1-4; CDR3aa: CASSDGGTNEKLFF; CDR3nt: TGTGCCAGTAGCGACGGAGGGACTAATGAAAAACTGTTTTTT
d_gene: -; abundance: -; v_gene: TRBV7-9; j_gene: TRBJ2-1; CDR3aa: CASSLMMGEQFF; CDR3nt: TGTGCCAGCAGCTTAATGATGGGTGAGCAGTTCTTC
d_gene: TRBD2; abundance: many; v_gene: TRBV20-1; j_gene: TRBJ2-3; CDR3aa: CSARLAGMFTDTQYF; CDR3nt: TGCAGTGCTAGACTAGCGGGAATGTTTACAGATACGCAGTATTTT
d_gene: -; abundance: few; v_gene: TRBV7-7; j_gene: TRBJ2-2; CDR3aa: CASSPVGGSNTGELFF; CDR3nt: TGTGCCAGCAGCCCGGTAGGGGGGTCGAACACCGGGGAGCTGTTTTTT
d_gene: -; abundance: -; v_gene: TRBV4-1; j_gene: TRBJ1-2; CDR3aa: CASSQDRGGAGYGYTF; CDR3nt: TGCGCCAGCAGCCAAGATAGGGGAGGCGCAGGATATGGCTACACCTTC
d_gene: -; abundance: -; v_gene: TRBV18; j_gene: TRBJ1-2; CDR3aa: CASSWDGKSNYGYTF; CDR3nt: TGTGCCAGCTCATGGGACGGAAAGTCTAACTATGGCTACACCTTC
d_gene: -; abundance: -; v_gene: TRBV15; j_gene: TRBJ2-7; CDR3aa: CATSPRTGSYEQYF; CDR3nt: TGTGCCACCAGCCCTAGGACGGGTTCTTACGAGCAGTACTTC
d_gene: -; abundance: -; v_gene: TRBV20-1; j_gene: TRBJ2-3; CDR3aa: CSARATALSTDTQYF; CDR3nt: TGCAGTGCTAGAGCGACAGCGTTGAGCACAGATACGCAGTATTTT
d_gene: -; abundance: -; v_gene: TRBV24-1; j_gene: TRBJ1-1; CDR3aa: CATQANTEAFF; CDR3nt: TGTGCCACTCAGGCGAACACTGAAGCTTTCTTT
d_gene: TRBD1; abundance: -; v_gene: TRBV28; j_gene: TRBJ1-6; CDR3aa: CASSQDRGLWSPLHF; CDR3nt: TGTGCCAGCAGCCAAGACAGGGGGCTCTGGTCACCCCTCCACTTT
d_gene: -; abundance: -; v_gene: TRBV20-1; j_gene: TRBJ1-5; CDR3aa: CSASPINQPQHF; CDR3nt: TGCAGTGCCTCCCCAATTAATCAGCCCCAGCATTTT
d_gene: -; abundance: many; v_gene: TRBV5-1; j_gene: TRBJ2-5; CDR3aa: CASSFGRGGETQYF; CDR3nt: TGTGCCAGCAGCTTTGGGCGGGGAGGAGAGACCCAGTACTTC
d_gene: -; abundance: many; v_gene: TRBV6-5; j_gene: TRBJ2-1; CDR3aa: CASSYSWRDANEQFF; CDR3nt: TGTGCCAGCAGTTACTCGTGGCGGGACGCGAATGAGCAGTTCTTC
d_gene: TRBD1; abundance: many; v_gene: TRBV11-2; j_gene: TRBJ1-1; CDR3aa: CASSLMTGEGGGTEAFF; CDR3nt: TGTGCCAGCAGCTTGATGACAGGGGAAGGAGGGGGGACTGAAGCTTTCTTT
d_gene: -; abundance: -; v_gene: TRBV5-4; j_gene: TRBJ2-1; CDR3aa: CASSGTQGNHNEQFF; CDR3nt: TGTGCCAGCAGCGGTACTCAGGGAAACCACAATGAGCAGTTCTTC
d_gene: TRBD1; abundance: few; v_gene: TRBV5-8; j_gene: TRBJ1-3; CDR3aa: CASRFGTVSGNTIYF; CDR3nt: TGTGCCAGCAGATTCGGGACAGTCTCTGGAAACACCATATATTTT
d_gene: TRBD2; abundance: -; v_gene: TRBV28; j_gene: TRBJ2-7; CDR3aa: CASSTLAGGKYF; CDR3nt: TGTGCCAGCAGTACACTAGCGGGAGGGAAGTACTTC
d_gene: TRBD2; abundance: many; v_gene: TRBV4-3; j_gene: TRBJ2-4; CDR3aa: CASSHTLTGSGGDAKNIQYF; CDR3nt: TGCGCCAGCAGCCACACCCTTACGGGGAGCGGGGGGGATGCCAAAAACATTCAGTACTTC
d_gene: TRBD2; abundance: many; v_gene: TRBV20-1; j_gene: TRBJ2-3; CDR3aa: CSARAPGTSGIYTDTQYF; CDR3nt: TGCAGTGCTAGAGCCCCTGGGACTAGCGGGATCTACACAGATACGCAGTATTTT
d_gene: -; abundance: few; v_gene: TRBV9; j_gene: TRBJ2-6; CDR3aa: CASSGQPFSGANVLTF; CDR3nt: TGTGCCAGCAGCGGACAGCCGTTCTCTGGGGCCAACGTCCTGACTTTC
d_gene: -; abundance: few; v_gene: TRBV9; j_gene: TRBJ2-3; CDR3aa: CASSAPSTGTGMADTQYF; CDR3nt: TGTGCCAGCAGCGCGCCTTCGACAGGAACCGGGATGGCAGATACGCAGTATTTT
d_gene: TRBD1; abundance: -; v_gene: TRBV20-1; j_gene: TRBJ2-3; CDR3aa: CSATDRANKGTDTQYF; CDR3nt: TGCAGTGCTACGGACAGGGCGAATAAAGGCACAGATACGCAGTATTTT
d_gene: TRBD2; abundance: few; v_gene: TRBV6-2/TRBV6-3; j_gene: TRBJ2-1; CDR3aa: CASTNGLAGSDEQFF; CDR3nt: TGTGCCAGCACCAACGGACTAGCGGGTAGCGATGAGCAGTTCTTC
d_gene: -; abundance: -; v_gene: TRBV2; j_gene: TRBJ2-4; CDR3aa: CASSEAGVYAKNIQYF; CDR3nt: TGTGCCAGCAGTGAAGCGGGTGTTTATGCCAAAAACATTCAGTACTTC
d_gene: TRBD2; abundance: -; v_gene: TRBV5-4; j_gene: TRBJ2-3; CDR3aa: CASSSPTSGTLIDTQYF; CDR3nt: TGTGCCAGCAGCTCCCCGACTAGCGGGACTTTGATAGATACGCAGTATTTT
d_gene: -; abundance: few; v_gene: TRBV12-3/TRBV12-4; j_gene: TRBJ1-1; CDR3aa: CASSLVGTLTEAFF; CDR3nt: TGTGCCAGCAGTTTAGTCGGGACACTCACTGAAGCTTTCTTT
d_gene: TRBD2; abundance: -; v_gene: TRBV20-1; j_gene: TRBJ2-1; CDR3aa: CSAGRLAGYNEQFF; CDR3nt: TGCAGTGCGGGTCGACTAGCGGGATACAATGAGCAGTTCTTC
d_gene: TRBD1; abundance: many; v_gene: TRBV6-5; j_gene: TRBJ2-5; CDR3aa: CASSRTGVLETQYF; CDR3nt: TGTGCCAGCAGTCGGACAGGGGTTTTAGAGACCCAGTACTTC
d_gene: -; abundance: once; v_gene: TRBV19; j_gene: TRBJ2-5; CDR3aa: CASSRPTEPETQYF; CDR3nt: TGTGCCAGTAGTCGTCCGACAGAACCAGAGACCCAGTACTTC
d_gene: -; abundance: many; v_gene: TRBV7-2; j_gene: TRBJ2-1; CDR3aa: CASSSFGEQFF; CDR3nt: TGTGCCAGCAGCTCCTTCGGGGAGCAGTTCTTC
d_gene: -; abundance: -; v_gene: TRBV4-3; j_gene: TRBJ2-2; CDR3aa: CASSQDYWVGELFF; CDR3nt: TGCGCCAGCAGCCAGGACTATTGGGTGGGGGAGCTGTTTTTT
d_gene: TRBD2; abundance: few; v_gene: TRBV7-3; j_gene: TRBJ2-5; CDR3aa: CASSQSGRVQETQYF; CDR3nt: TGTGCCAGCAGCCAAAGCGGGAGGGTACAAGAGACCCAGTACTTC
d_gene: -; abundance: few; v_gene: TRBV27; j_gene: TRBJ2-7; CDR3aa: CASSSSRHSYEQYF; CDR3nt: -
d_gene: TRBD1; abundance: -; v_gene: TRBV28; j_gene: TRBJ1-1; CDR3aa: CASTGGFEAFF; CDR3nt: TGTGCCAGCACAGGGGGTTTTGAAGCTTTCTTT
d_gene: -; abundance: many; v_gene: TRBV7-2; j_gene: TRBJ2-5; CDR3aa: CASSPPGVKETQYF; CDR3nt: TGTGCCAGCAGCCCGCCGGGAGTCAAAGAGACCCAGTACTTC
d_gene: TRBD2; abundance: -; v_gene: TRBV2; j_gene: TRBJ2-4; CDR3aa: CASNLSGSTKNIQYF; CDR3nt: TGTGCCAGCAACCTTAGCGGGAGTACCAAAAACATTCAGTACTTC
d_gene: TRBD2; abundance: -; v_gene: TRBV5-4; j_gene: TRBJ2-1; CDR3aa: CASSLGGGVNNEQFF; CDR3nt: TGTGCCAGCAGCTTGGGGGGGGGAGTAAATAATGAGCAGTTCTTC
d_gene: -; abundance: -; v_gene: TRBV27; j_gene: TRBJ1-5; CDR3aa: CASSLWKGQPQHF; CDR3nt: TGTGCCAGCAGTTTATGGAAAGGTCAGCCCCAGCATTTT
d_gene: TRBD2; abundance: few; v_gene: TRBV7-2; j_gene: TRBJ2-6; CDR3aa: CASSLASGYSGANVLTF; CDR3nt: TGTGCCAGCAGCCTAGCTAGCGGGTACTCTGGGGCCAACGTCCTGACTTTC
d_gene: TRBD2; abundance: -; v_gene: TRBV19; j_gene: TRBJ2-1; CDR3aa: CASSIGTSAPQFF; CDR3nt: TGTGCCAGTAGTATCGGGACTAGCGCGCCTCAGTTCTTC
d_gene: -; abundance: -; v_gene: TRBV6-1; j_gene: TRBJ1-2; CDR3aa: CASTLDLVEGYTF; CDR3nt: TGTGCCAGCACCCTGGACTTGGTTGAGGGCTACACCTTC
d_gene: TRBD1; abundance: many; v_gene: TRBV5-6; j_gene: TRBJ2-7; CDR3aa: CASSETRQGGPYEQYF; CDR3nt: TGTGCCAGCAGCGAGACAAGACAGGGTGGTCCCTACGAGCAGTACTTC
d_gene: TRBD1; abundance: -; v_gene: TRBV20-1; j_gene: TRBJ2-5; CDR3aa: CSARTGERVGETQYF; CDR3nt: TGCAGTGCGCGGACAGGGGAAAGGGTCGGAGAGACCCAGTACTTC
d_gene: -; abundance: few; v_gene: TRBV12-5; j_gene: TRBJ1-2; CDR3aa: CASGYQAGGYTF; CDR3nt: TGTGCTAGTGGTTACCAGGCAGGTGGCTACACCTTC